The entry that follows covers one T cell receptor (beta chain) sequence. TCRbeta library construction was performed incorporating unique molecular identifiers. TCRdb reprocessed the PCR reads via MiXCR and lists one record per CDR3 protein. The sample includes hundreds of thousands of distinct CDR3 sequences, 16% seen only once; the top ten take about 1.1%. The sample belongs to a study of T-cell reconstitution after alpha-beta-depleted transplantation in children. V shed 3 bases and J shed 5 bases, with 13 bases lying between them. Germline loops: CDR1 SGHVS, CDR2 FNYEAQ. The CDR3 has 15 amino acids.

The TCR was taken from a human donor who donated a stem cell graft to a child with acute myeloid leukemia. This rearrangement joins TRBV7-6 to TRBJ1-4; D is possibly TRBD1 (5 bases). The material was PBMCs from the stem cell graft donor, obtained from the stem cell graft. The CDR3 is CASSFGALRNEKLFF. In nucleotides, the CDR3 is TGTGCCAGCAGCTTTGGGGCCCTCCGGAATGAAAAACTGTTTTTT.